This entry concerns a single TCR beta chain. Researchers made TCR beta libraries by using iRepertoire HTBI primers and running Arm-PCR on CDR3 regions. TCRdb re-called the multiplex PCR reads with MiXCR, one entry per CDR3 protein. The sample shows 440,000 or so distinct CDR3 sequences, about 16% of them seen only once. This sample stems from a study of regulatory T cells in long-lasting Graves disease. The germline V gene has CDR1 DFQATT and CDR2 SNEGSKA (reference sequence). V shed 6 bases and J 0 bases; nucleotides not matched to a gene: 6. This CDR3 comprises 14 residues. Noted time point: newly diagnosed GD, antithyroid drugs for less than 3 months. With RNA extracted from PBMCs as input, the TCR library was made. The same data also contributed to another study, on T cells in Graves' hyperthyroidism and ophthalmopathy.

This chain uses TRBV20-1 with TRBJ2-7; 9 bases are a match to TRBD2. Specimen: peripheral blood mononuclear cells (PBMCs), collected at new diagnosis, from a patient treated with antithyroid drugs. This clonotype was obtained from a woman aged 30 to 39 with Graves disease. The CDR3 region is CSAVNSGSSYEQYF. CDR3 nucleotide sequence: TGCAGTGCCGTTAATAGCGGGAGCTCCTACGAGCAGTACTTC.